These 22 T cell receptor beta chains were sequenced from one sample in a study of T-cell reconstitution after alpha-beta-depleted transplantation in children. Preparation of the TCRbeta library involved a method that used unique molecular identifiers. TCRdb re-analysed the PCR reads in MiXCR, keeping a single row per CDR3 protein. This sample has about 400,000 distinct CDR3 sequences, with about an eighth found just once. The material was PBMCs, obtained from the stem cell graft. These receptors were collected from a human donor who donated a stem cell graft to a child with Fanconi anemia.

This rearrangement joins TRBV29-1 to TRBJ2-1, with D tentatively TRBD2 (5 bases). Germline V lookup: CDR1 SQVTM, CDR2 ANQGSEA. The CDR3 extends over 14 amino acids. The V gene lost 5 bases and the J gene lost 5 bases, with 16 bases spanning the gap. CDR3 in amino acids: CSVLGSGIHNEQFF. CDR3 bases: TGCAGCGTTCTGGGCAGCGGAATCCACAATGAGCAGTTCTTC.

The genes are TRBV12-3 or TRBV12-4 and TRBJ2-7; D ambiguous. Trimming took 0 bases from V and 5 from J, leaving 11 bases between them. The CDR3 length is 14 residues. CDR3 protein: CASSLAGPVDEQYF. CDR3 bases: TGTGCCAGCAGTTTAGCGGGCCCCGTCGACGAGCAGTACTTC.

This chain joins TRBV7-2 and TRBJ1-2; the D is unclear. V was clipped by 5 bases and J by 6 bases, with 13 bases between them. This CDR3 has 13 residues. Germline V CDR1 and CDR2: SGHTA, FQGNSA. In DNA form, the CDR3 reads TGTGCCAGCAGCCCCACCTTACTTAATGGCTACACCTTC. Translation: CASSPTLLNGYTF.

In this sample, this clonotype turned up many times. CDR3 in DNA: TGTGCCAGCAGAGCCGGGGATACGCAGTATTTT. Its protein product is CASRAGDTQYF. The rearrangement uses TRBV5-5 and TRBJ2-3; D call uncertain. The CDR3 is 11 residues long. Trimming cost V 5 bases and J 6 bases, with 7 bases left between them. Germline assignment: CDR1 SGHKS and CDR2 YYEKEE (reference sequence).

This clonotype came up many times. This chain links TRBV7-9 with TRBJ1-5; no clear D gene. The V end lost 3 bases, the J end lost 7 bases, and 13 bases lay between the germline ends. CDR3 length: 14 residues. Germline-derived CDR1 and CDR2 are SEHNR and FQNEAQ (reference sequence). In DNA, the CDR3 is TGTGCCAGCAGCTTGGAGGGAAGAGGGCAGCCCCAGCATTTT. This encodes CASSLEGRGQPQHF.

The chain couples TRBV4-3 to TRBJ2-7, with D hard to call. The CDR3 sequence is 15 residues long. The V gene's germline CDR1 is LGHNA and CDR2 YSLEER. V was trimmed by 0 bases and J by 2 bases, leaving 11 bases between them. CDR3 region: CASSQDSTTAYEQYF. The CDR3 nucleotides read TGCGCCAGCAGCCAAGATAGTACAACGGCCTACGAGCAGTACTTC.

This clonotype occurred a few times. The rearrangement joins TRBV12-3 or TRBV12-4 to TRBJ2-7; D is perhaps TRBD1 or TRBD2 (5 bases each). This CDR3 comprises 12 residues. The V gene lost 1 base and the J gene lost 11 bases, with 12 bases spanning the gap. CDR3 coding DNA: TGTGCCAGCAGTTTAGAAGAGGGGTTGAAGTACTTC. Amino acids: CASSLEEGLKYF.

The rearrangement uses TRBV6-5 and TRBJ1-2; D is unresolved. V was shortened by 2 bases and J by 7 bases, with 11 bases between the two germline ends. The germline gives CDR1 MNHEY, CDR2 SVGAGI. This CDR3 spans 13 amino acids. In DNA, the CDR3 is TGTGCCAGCAGTTACAGGGAACTGGGTGGCTACACCTTC. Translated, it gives CASSYRELGGYTF.

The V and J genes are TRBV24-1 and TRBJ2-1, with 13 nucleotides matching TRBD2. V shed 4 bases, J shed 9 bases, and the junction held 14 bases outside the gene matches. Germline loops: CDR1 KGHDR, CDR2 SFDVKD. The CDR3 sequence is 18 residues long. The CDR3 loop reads CATSDPGTSGASPGEQFF. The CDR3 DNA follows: TGTGCCACCAGTGACCCAGGGACTAGCGGGGCCTCCCCGGGTGAGCAGTTCTTC.

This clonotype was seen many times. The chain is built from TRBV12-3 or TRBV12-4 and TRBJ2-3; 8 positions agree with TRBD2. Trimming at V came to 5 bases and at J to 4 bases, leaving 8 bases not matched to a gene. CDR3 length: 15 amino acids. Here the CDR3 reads CASSLTSEEADTQYF. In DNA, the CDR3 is TGTGCCAGCAGTCTGACTAGCGAAGAGGCAGATACGCAGTATTTT.

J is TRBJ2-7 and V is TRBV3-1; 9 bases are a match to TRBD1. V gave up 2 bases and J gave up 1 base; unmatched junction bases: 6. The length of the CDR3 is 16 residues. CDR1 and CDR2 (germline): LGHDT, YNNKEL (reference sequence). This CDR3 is CASSQLDRGASYEQYV. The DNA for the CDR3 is TGTGCCAGCAGCCAACTGGACAGGGGAGCGTCCTACGAGCAGTACGTC.

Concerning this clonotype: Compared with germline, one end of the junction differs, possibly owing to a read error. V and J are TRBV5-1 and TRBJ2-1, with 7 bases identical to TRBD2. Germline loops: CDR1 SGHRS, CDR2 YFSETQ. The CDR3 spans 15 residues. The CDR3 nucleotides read TGCGCCAGCAGCCCCGGGGCTAGCGGCTACAATGAGCAGATCTTC. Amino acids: CASSPGASGYNEQIF.

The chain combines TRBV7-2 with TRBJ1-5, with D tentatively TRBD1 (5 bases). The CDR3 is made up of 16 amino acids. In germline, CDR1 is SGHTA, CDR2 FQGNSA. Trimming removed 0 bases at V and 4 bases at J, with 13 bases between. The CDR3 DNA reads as TGTGCCAGCAGCTTAGCGTCAGGGTTCGGTAATCAGCCCCAGCATTTT. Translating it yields CASSLASGFGNQPQHF.

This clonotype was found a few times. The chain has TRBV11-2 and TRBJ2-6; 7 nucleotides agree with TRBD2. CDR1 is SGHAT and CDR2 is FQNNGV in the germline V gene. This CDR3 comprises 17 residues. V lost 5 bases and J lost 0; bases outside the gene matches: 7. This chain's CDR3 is CASSQKAGVSGANVLTF. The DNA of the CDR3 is TGTGCCAGCAGCCAAAAGGCGGGGGTCTCTGGGGCCAACGTCCTGACTTTC.

The CDR3 is CASSHDSFQETQYF. Written as DNA, the CDR3 is TGTGCCAGCAGCCACGACAGCTTCCAAGAGACCCAGTACTTC. The chain is built from TRBV5-4 and TRBJ2-5; possibly TRBD1 for D (5 bases). This CDR3 has 14 amino acids. V shed 4 bases and J shed 1 base, with 11 bases lying between them. Germline CDR1 reads SGHNT; CDR2 reads YYREEE (reference sequence).

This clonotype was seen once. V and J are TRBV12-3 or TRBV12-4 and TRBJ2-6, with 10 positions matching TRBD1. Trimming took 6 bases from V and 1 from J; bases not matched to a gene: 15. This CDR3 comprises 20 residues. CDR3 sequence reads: CASSSMIDRGRKSGANVLTF. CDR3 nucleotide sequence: TGTGCCAGCAGCTCAATGATTGACAGGGGGCGCAAGTCTGGGGCCAACGTCCTGACTTTC.

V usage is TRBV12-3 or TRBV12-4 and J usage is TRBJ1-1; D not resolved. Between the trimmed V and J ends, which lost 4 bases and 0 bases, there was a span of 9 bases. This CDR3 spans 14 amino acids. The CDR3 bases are TGTGCCAGCAGTTACGCCACCATGAACACTGAAGCTTTCTTT. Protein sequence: CASSYATMNTEAFF.

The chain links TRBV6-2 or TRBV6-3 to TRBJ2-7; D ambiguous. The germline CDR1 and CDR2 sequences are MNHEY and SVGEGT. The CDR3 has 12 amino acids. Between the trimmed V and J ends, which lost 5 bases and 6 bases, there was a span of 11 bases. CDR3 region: CASSPDQGEQYF. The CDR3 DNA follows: TGTGCCAGCAGTCCGGACCAAGGCGAGCAGTACTTC.

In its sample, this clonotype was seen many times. The CDR3 DNA reads TGTGCCAGCAGTTACAGCAGGGGAGTTTCACCCCTCCACTTT. Translating it yields CASSYSRGVSPLHF. The genes are TRBV6-2 or TRBV6-3 and TRBJ1-6; a weak D match, TRBD1 (6 bases). The V and J ends lost 2 bases and 9 bases respectively, with 11 bases between them. This CDR3 is built from 14 residues. Germline lookup yields CDR1 MNHEY and CDR2 SVGEGT.

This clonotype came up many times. The chain's CDR3 is CASSSMYEQYF. CDR3 in DNA: TGTGCCAGCAGCTCCATGTACGAGCAGTACTTC. The chain links TRBV11-2 to TRBJ2-7; no clear D gene. Germline values: CDR1 SGHAT, CDR2 FQNNGV. The CDR3 contains 11 residues. Trimming cost V 4 bases and J 4 bases, with 5 bases left between them.

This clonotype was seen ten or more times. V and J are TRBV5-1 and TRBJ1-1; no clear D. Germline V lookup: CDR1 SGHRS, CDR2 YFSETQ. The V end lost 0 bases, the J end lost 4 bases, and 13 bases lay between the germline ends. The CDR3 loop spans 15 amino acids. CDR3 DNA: TGCGCCAGCAGCTTGGGATCTGGGCGTGGCACTGAAGCTTTCTTT. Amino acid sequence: CASSLGSGRGTEAFF.

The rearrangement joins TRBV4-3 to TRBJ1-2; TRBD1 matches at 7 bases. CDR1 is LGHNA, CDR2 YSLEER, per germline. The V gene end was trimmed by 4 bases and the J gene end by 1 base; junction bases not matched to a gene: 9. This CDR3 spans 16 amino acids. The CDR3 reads CASSRVDRASNYGYTF. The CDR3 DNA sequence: TGCGCCAGCAGCCGGGTCGACAGGGCTAGTAACTATGGCTACACCTTC.